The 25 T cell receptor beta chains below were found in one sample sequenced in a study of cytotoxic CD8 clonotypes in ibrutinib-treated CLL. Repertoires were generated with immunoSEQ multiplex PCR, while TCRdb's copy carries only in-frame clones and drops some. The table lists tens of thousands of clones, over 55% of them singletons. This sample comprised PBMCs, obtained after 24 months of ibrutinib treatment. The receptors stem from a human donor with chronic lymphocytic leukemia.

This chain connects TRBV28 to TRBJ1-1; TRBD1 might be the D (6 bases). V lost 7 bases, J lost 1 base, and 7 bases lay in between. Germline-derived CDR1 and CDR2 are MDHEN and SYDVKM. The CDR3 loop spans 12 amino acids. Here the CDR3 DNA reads TGTGCCAGCACACAGGGGAACACTGAAGCTTTCTTT. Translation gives CASTQGNTEAFF.

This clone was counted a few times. The CDR3 DNA reads TGTGCCAGCAGGACAGGGCTTCTCTCCTACGAGCAGTACTTC. Amino acid sequence: CASRTGLLSYEQYF. The rearrangement uses TRBV28 and TRBJ2-7; the match to TRBD1 covers 7 bases. With 6 bases clipped from V and 0 bases from J, the junction kept 5 bases outside the gene matches. Germline CDR1 reads MDHEN; CDR2 reads SYDVKM. The CDR3 loop spans 14 amino acids.

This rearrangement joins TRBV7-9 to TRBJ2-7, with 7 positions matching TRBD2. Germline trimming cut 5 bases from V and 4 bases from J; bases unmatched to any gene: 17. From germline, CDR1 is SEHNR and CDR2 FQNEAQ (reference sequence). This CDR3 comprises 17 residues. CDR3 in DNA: TGTGCCAGCAGCCAAACATCTAGCGGCGCACGGGAGTACGAGCAGTACTTC. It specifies CASSQTSSGAREYEQYF. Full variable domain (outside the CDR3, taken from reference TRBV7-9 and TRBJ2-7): DTGVSQNPRHKITKRGQNVTFRCDPISEHNRLYWYRQTLGQGPEFLTYFQNEAQLEKSRLLSDRFSAERPKGSFSTLEIQRTEQGDSAMYLCASSQTSSGAREYEQYFGPGTRLTVT.

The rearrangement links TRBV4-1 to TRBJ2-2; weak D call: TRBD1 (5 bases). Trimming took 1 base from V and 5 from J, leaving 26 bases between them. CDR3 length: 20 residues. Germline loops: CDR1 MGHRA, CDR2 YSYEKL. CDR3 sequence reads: CASSQAWAGQGLFGTGELFF. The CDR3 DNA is TGCGCCAGCAGCCAAGCGTGGGCAGGGCAAGGCCTATTCGGAACCGGGGAGCTGTTTTTT.

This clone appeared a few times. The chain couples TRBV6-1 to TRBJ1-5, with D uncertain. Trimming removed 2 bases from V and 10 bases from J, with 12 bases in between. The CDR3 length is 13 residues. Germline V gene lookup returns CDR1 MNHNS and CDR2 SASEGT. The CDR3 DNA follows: TGTGCCAGCAGTGAACTGCCGGTAACCCCCCAGCATTTT. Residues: CASSELPVTPQHF.

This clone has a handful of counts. CDR3 residues: CASSLAHRANYGYTF. CDR3 nucleotide sequence: TGTGCCAGCAGCTTAGCCCACAGAGCCAACTATGGCTACACCTTC. The chain employs TRBV7-6 and TRBJ1-2; D remains ambiguous. Deletions cut 0 bases from V and 2 bases from J, with 10 bases between. The CDR3 is made up of 15 amino acids. Germline CDR1 and CDR2: SGHVS and FNYEAQ. Combining the CDR3 with reference TRBV7-6 and TRBJ1-2 gives the whole variable domain GAGVSQSPRYKVTKRGQDVALRCDPISGHVSLYWYRQALGQGPEFLTYFNYEAQQDKSGLPNDRFSAERPEGSISTLTIQRTEQRDSAMYRCASSLAHRANYGYTFGSGTRLTVV.

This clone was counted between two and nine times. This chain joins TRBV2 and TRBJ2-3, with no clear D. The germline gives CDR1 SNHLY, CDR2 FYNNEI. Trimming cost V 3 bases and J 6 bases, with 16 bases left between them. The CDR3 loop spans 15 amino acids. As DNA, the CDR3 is TGTGCCAGCAGTGATATTGGGCCCGCGATGGATACGCAGTATTTT. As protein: CASSDIGPAMDTQYF.

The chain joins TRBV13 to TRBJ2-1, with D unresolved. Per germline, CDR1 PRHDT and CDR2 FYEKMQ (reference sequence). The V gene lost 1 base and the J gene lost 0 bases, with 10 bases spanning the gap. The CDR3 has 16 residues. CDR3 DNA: TGTGCCAGCAGCTTAGCCCGCCCGTACTCCTACAATGAGCAGTTCTTC. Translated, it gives CASSLARPYSYNEQFF.

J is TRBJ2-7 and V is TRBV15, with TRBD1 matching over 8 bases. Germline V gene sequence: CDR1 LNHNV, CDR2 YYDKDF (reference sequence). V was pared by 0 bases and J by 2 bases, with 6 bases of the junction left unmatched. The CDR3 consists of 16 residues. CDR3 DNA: TGTGCCACCAGCAGAGAAAGGACAGGGCCCACCTACGAGCAGTACTTC. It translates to CATSRERTGPTYEQYF.

CDR3 loop: CSARWESPLHF. CDR3 DNA sequence: TGCAGTGCTAGGTGGGAGTCACCCCTCCACTTT. J is TRBJ1-6 and V is TRBV20-1; unclear D gene. The CDR3 length is 11 residues. Germline V lookup: CDR1 DFQATT, CDR2 SNEGSKA (reference sequence). V lost 3 bases, J lost 10 bases, and 7 bases lay in between.

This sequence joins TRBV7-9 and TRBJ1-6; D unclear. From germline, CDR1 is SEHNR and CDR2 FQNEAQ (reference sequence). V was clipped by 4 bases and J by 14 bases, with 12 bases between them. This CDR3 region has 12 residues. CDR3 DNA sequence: TGTGCCAGCAGCTCTTCCTCGAGCACCCTCCACTTT. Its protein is CASSSSSSTLHF.

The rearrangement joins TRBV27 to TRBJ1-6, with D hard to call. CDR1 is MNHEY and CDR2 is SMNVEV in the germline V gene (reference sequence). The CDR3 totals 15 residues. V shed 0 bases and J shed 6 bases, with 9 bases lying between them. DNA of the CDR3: TGTGCCAGCAGTTTATCGTGGACGGTTAATTCACCCCTCCACTTT. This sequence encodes CASSLSWTVNSPLHF.

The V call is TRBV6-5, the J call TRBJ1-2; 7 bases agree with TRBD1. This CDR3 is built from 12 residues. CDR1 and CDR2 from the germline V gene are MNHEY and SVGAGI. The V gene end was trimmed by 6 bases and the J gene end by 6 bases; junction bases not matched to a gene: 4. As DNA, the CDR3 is TGTGCCAGCAGACCAACAGGGGATGGCTACACCTTC. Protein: CASRPTGDGYTF.

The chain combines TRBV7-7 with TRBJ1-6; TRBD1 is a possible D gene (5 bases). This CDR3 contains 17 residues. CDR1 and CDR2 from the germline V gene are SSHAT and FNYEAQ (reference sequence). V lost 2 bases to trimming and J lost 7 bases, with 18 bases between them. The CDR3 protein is CASSLTVPGRSNSPLHF. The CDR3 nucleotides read TGTGCCAGCAGCTTAACCGTCCCGGGACGGTCCAATTCACCCCTCCACTTT. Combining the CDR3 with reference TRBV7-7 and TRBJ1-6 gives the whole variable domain GAGVSQSPRYKVTKRGQDVTLRCDPISSHATLYWYQQALGQGPEFLTYFNYEAQPDKSGLPSDRFSAERPEGSISTLTIQRTEQRDSAMYRCASSLTVPGRSNSPLHFGNGTRLTVT.

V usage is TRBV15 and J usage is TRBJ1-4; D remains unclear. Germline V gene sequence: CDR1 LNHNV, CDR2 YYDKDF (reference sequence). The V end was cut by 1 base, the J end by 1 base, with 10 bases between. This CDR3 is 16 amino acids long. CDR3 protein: CATSRGHSGTNEKLFF. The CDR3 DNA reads TGTGCCACCAGCAGAGGGCACTCGGGAACTAATGAAAAACTGTTTTTT.

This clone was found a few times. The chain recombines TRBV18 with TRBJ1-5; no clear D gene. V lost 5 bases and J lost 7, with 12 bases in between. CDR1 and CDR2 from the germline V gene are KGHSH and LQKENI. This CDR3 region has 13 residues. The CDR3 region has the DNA TGTGCCAGCTCAACCGGAATGGACCAGCCCCAGCATTTT. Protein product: CASSTGMDQPQHF. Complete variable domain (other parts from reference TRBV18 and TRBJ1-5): NAGVMQNPRHLVRRRGQEARLRCSPMKGHSHVYWYRQLPEEGLKFMVYLQKENIIDESGMPKERFSAEFPKEGPSILRIQQVVRGDSAAYFCASSTGMDQPQHFGDGTRLSIL.

The CDR3 DNA follows: TGCGCCAGCAGCCCCTCCCCAATTTTTAGTATAGTTTCACCCCTCCACTTT. Amino acid sequence: CASSPSPIFSIVSPLHF. This chain uses TRBV4-1 with TRBJ1-6; D is ambiguous. V was trimmed by 4 bases and J by 9 bases, leaving 22 bases between them. There are 17 residues in the CDR3. Germline values: CDR1 MGHRA, CDR2 YSYEKL.

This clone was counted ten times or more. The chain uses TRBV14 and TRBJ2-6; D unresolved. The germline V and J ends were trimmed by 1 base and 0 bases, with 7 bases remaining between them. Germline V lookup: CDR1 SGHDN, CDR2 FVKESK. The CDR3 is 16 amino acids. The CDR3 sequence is CASSQGHHSGANVLTF. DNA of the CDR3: TGTGCCAGCAGCCAAGGACACCACTCTGGGGCCAACGTCCTGACTTTC. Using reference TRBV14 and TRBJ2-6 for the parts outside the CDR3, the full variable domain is EAGVTQFPSHSVIEKGQTVTLRCDPISGHDNLYWYRRVMGKEIKFLLHFVKESKQDESGMPNNRFLAERTGGTYSTLKVQPAELEDSGVYFCASSQGHHSGANVLTFGAGSRLTVL.

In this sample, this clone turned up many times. CDR3 loop: CASSYGTGTHYGYTF. The CDR3 DNA follows: TGTGCCAGCAGTTATGGAACAGGGACCCACTATGGCTACACCTTC. The chain combines TRBV28 with TRBJ1-2; D is possibly TRBD1 (6 bases). V dropped 4 bases and J dropped 3 bases, with 15 bases sitting between them. This CDR3 contains 15 residues. Per the germline V gene, CDR1 is MDHEN and CDR2 is SYDVKM.

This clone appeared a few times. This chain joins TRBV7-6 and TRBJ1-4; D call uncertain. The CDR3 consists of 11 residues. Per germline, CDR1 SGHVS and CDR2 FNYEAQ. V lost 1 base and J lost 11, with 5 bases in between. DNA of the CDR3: TGTGCCAGCAGCTTAGGTGTGAAACTGTTTTTT. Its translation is CASSLGVKLFF.

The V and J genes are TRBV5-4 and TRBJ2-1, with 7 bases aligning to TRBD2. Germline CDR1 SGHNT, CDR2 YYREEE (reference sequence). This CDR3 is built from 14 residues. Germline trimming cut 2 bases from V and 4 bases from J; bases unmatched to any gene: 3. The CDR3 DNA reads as TGTGCCAGCAGCTTAGCGGGGTTGTACAATGAGCAGTTCTTC. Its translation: CASSLAGLYNEQFF.

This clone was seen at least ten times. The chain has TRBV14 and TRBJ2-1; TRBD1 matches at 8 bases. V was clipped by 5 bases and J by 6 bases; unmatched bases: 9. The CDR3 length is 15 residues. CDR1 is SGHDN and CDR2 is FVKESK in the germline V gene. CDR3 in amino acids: CASSTRTGLRNEQFF. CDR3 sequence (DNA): TGTGCCAGCAGCACGCGGACAGGGTTACGCAATGAGCAGTTCTTC.

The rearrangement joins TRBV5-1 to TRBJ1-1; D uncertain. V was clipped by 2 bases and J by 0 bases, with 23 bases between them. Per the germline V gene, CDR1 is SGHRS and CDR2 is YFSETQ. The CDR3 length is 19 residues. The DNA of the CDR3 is TGCGCCAGCAGCTTTTATTCGGACCCACGGGGTGGTGTGAACACTGAAGCTTTCTTT. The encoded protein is CASSFYSDPRGGVNTEAFF.

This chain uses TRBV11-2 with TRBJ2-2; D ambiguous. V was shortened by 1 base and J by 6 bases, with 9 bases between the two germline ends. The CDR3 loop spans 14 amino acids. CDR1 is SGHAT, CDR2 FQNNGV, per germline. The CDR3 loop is CASSLVARAGELFF. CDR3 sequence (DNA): TGTGCCAGCAGCTTAGTAGCTAGGGCCGGGGAGCTGTTTTTT.

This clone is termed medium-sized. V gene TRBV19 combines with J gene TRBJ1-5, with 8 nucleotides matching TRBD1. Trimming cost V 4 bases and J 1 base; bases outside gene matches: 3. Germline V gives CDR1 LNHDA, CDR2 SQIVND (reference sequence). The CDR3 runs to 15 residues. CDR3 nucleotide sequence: TGTGCCAGTAGTAGTGGACAGGGAAGCAATCAGCCCCAGCATTTT. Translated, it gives CASSSGQGSNQPQHF. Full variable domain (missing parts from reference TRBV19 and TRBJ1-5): DGGITQSPKYLFRKEGQNVTLSCEQNLNHDAMYWYRQDPGQGLRLIYYSQIVNDFQKGDIAEGYSVSREKKESFPLTVTSAQKNPTAFYLCASSSGQGSNQPQHFGDGTRLSIL.